A single sample is the source of the 4 T cell receptor beta chains below, sequenced in a study of cytomegalovirus exposure and HLA in healthy donors. The primer mix had 60 Vbeta and 13 Jbeta primers. TCRdb's table, derived via immunoSEQ multiplex PCR, lists solely in-frame clones and lacks some. In the table there are more than 95,000 clones, about 80% of which are singletons. Input material: PBMCs. These receptors were obtained from a man aged 55 to 70 in good health and CMV-seropositive.

This clone was counted once. The chain recombines TRBV28 with TRBJ2-1; D is perhaps TRBD2 (7 bases). V was cut by 2 bases and J by 2 bases, with 10 bases left in between. The CDR3 has 15 residues. The germline gives CDR1 MDHEN, CDR2 SYDVKM. The CDR3 sequence: CASSLRGAAYNEQFF. In DNA, the CDR3 is TGTGCCAGCAGTTTACGGGGGGCTGCCTACAATGAGCAGTTCTTC.

The rearrangement joins TRBV27 to TRBJ2-7, with 8 nucleotides matching TRBD1. The V gene end was trimmed by 8 bases and the J gene end by 7 bases; junction bases not matched to a gene: 13. Germline values: CDR1 MNHEY, CDR2 SMNVEV (reference sequence). The CDR3 sequence is 14 residues long. In nucleotides, the CDR3 is TGTGCCAGCGCGCCGGGACAGGCGCCTAGGGAGCAGTACTTC. Translation: CASAPGQAPREQYF.

The V call is TRBV27, the J call TRBJ2-5, with 8 bases aligning to TRBD2. The DNA end favors TRBJ2-7, so the J call may be wrong. The V gene's germline CDR1 is MNHEY and CDR2 SMNVEV (reference sequence). This CDR3 is built from 15 residues. The CDR3 nucleotides read TGTGCCAGCAGTTTATCCTCGGGGGGGCCATACGAGCAGTACTTC. Translating it yields CASSLSSGGPYEQYF.

This chain links TRBV10-3 with TRBJ2-3; D gene uncertain. The CDR3 is 13 residues long. CDR1 and CDR2 (germline): ENHRY, SYGVKD. The V and J ends lost 8 bases and 0 bases respectively, with 9 bases between them. In DNA form, the CDR3 reads TGTGCCATCGCCGCCAGGAGCACAGATACGCAGTATTTT. The encoded protein is CAIAARSTDTQYF.